One sample yielded the 10 T cell receptor beta chains listed below, sequenced in a study of blood T cell repertoires in COVID-19. The protocol was immunoSEQ multiplex PCR, while the TCRdb copy is restricted to in-frame clones and leaves out a portion. Altogether approximately 480,000 clones are present, about nine tenths being singletons, with the ten largest covering 0.7%. Sequencing used PBMCs or T cells enriched from blood (not recorded which). These receptor sequences come from a woman aged 18 to 35 who had recovered from COVID-19.

Only a few counts were recorded for this clone. The rearrangement joins TRBV2 to TRBJ2-2, with 8 bases aligning to TRBD2. The trim removed 8 bases at V and 6 bases at J, leaving 8 bases unmatched. CDR3 length: 14 amino acids. Germline CDR1 and CDR2: SNHLY and FYNNEI. The CDR3 sequence: CASAGTRRAGELFF. DNA for the CDR3: TGTGCCAGCGCGGGGACTAGGCGAGCCGGGGAGCTGTTTTTT.

The chain is built from TRBV7-9 and TRBJ2-7, with a tentative D call TRBD1 (6 bases). The CDR3 spans 16 residues. Germline values: CDR1 SEHNR, CDR2 FQNEAQ (reference sequence). V was pared by 3 bases and J by 4 bases, with 19 bases between. The CDR3 here is CASSFKDSLDRYEQYF. The DNA of the CDR3 is TGTGCCAGCAGCTTCAAGGACAGCCTTGACAGGTACGAGCAGTACTTC.

The DNA for the CDR3 is TGTGCCAGCATCGACAGGGGGCAGGACTATGGCTACACCTTC. Its translation is CASIDRGQDYGYTF. V and J are TRBV2 and TRBJ1-2, with 10 bases that match TRBD1. CDR1 SNHLY and CDR2 FYNNEI come from the germline V gene. J gave up 3 bases and V 7 bases, and 5 bases lay outside the gene matches. CDR3 length equals 14 residues.

V gene TRBV2 combines with J gene TRBJ1-1; no clear D. The CDR3 length is 12 residues. Between the trimmed V and J ends, which lost 6 bases and 6 bases, there was a span of 11 bases. Germline V lookup: CDR1 SNHLY, CDR2 FYNNEI. The CDR3 DNA reads TGTGCCAGCAGGGCGGATTGGCCTGAAGCTTTCTTT. Its protein is CASRADWPEAFF.

This clone came up once. The chain employs TRBV12-3 or TRBV12-4 and TRBJ2-1; D is undetermined. CDR3 length equals 13 residues. V lost 4 bases, J lost 9 bases, and 13 bases lay in between. CDR3 in amino acids: CASSSLRQGEQFF. The CDR3, as DNA: TGTGCCAGCAGTTCTCTAAGACAAGGTGAGCAGTTCTTC.

The rearrangement uses TRBV9 and TRBJ1-4; D is uncertain. Germline V gives CDR1 SGDLS, CDR2 YYNGEE. CDR3 size: 20 residues. The ends were cut back, 0 bases at V and 0 bases at J, with 21 bases in the middle. The DNA of the CDR3 is TGTGCCAGCAGCGTAGGTGCTGTGGGGAGATCGGTTGCAACTAATGAAAAACTGTTTTTT. Amino acid sequence: CASSVGAVGRSVATNEKLFF.

This chain joins TRBV7-3 and TRBJ1-5; D not certain. This CDR3 contains 14 residues. V gave up 5 bases and J gave up 4 bases, with 12 bases separating them. The germline V gene encodes CDR1 SGHTA and CDR2 FQGTGA. CDR3 residues: CASSQGGPNQPQHF. For the CDR3, the DNA is TGTGCCAGCAGCCAAGGAGGCCCTAATCAGCCCCAGCATTTT.

This clone was seen only once. The chain combines TRBV20-1 with TRBJ2-4; 12 bases line up with TRBD2. Trimming cost V 3 bases and J 5 bases; bases outside gene matches: 2. Germline CDR1 is DFQATT and CDR2 is SNEGSKA (reference sequence). The CDR3 sequence is 14 residues long. The CDR3 protein is CSASASGGENIQYF. The CDR3 DNA is TGCAGTGCTAGTGCTAGCGGGGGGGAAAACATTCAGTACTTC.

This clone came up a few times. This chain links TRBV6-5 with TRBJ1-5; 7 bases are a match to TRBD1. J was trimmed by 0 bases and V by 8 bases; bases with no gene match: 4. CDR1 is MNHEY, CDR2 SVGAGI, per germline. The CDR3 sequence is 14 residues long. CDR3 protein: CASGTDYSNQPQHF. CDR3 DNA: TGTGCCAGCGGGACAGATTATAGCAATCAGCCCCAGCATTTT.

This clone was recorded only once. The chain employs TRBV3-1 (or the pseudogene TRBV3-2) and TRBJ1-5; D is perhaps TRBD1 (5 bases). V was trimmed by 4 bases and J by 9 bases, leaving 16 bases between them. The CDR3 is 14 amino acids. CDR1 LGHDT and CDR2 YNNKEL come from the germline V gene (reference sequence). In DNA form, the CDR3 reads TGTGCCAGCAGCCTGGACATAGGTACTGGGCCCCAGCATTTT. This translates into CASSLDIGTGPQHF.